These 18 T cell receptor beta chains came from one sample sequenced in a study of blood T cell repertoires in COVID-19 (dated by TCRdb to 2018 to 2021). The method was the immunoSEQ multiplex PCR assay. What TCRdb holds here is the immuneACCESS table cut down to in-frame rearrangements. Part of the clones is not present; checked against another copy, under half of the missing clones reflect an unresolved V gene, and the others are unexplained. The sample data list 400,000 to 450,000 clones, and approximately 89% of these were observed just once. Clones ranked in the top ten supply 1.5% to 1.9% of the sample. Sequences were obtained from peripheral blood. Receptor source: a middle-aged woman with COVID-19, enrolled during active disease.

This sequence joins TRBV29-1 and TRBJ1-1; TRBD1 matches at 8 bases. From germline, CDR1 is SQVTM and CDR2 ANQGSEA. V dropped 4 bases and J dropped 2; count of bases not matched to a gene: 9. The CDR3 loop spans 15 amino acids. This CDR3 is CSVANLQGANTEAFF. The DNA of the CDR3 is TGCAGCGTTGCGAATTTGCAGGGGGCCAACACTGAAGCTTTCTTT.

The V and J genes are TRBV7-2 and TRBJ1-4; D is uncertain. This CDR3 contains 17 residues. Germline CDR1 is SGHTA and CDR2 is FQGNSA. Trimming cost V 0 bases and J 0 bases, with 11 bases left between them. DNA of the CDR3: TGTGCCAGCAGCTTAGCGGCCGGGTTGCCAACTAATGAAAAACTGTTTTTT. Translated, it gives CASSLAAGLPTNEKLFF.

The rearrangement uses TRBV18 and TRBJ1-1, with unresolved D. The CDR3 runs to 13 residues. V was pared by 4 bases and J by 5 bases, with 11 bases between. Germline V CDR1 and CDR2: KGHSH, LQKENI. CDR3 loop: CASSLNARTEAFF. The CDR3 DNA is TGTGCCAGCTCACTGAACGCGAGGACTGAAGCTTTCTTT.

The rearrangement uses TRBV12-3 or TRBV12-4 and TRBJ2-7, with a possible D match to TRBD2 (6 bases). The CDR3 consists of 13 residues. Trimming took off 3 bases at V and 4 bases at J, with 10 bases between the two ends. CDR3 region: CASSFTGGYEQYF. CDR3 in DNA: TGTGCCAGCAGTTTTACAGGAGGGTACGAGCAGTACTTC.

V gene TRBV23-1 combines with J gene TRBJ1-1; tentative D call: TRBD1 (6 bases). TRBV23-1 is an ORF, and what it does is uncertain. CDR3 size: 15 residues. Trimming shortened V by 9 bases and J by 0 bases, and 17 bases separated the two germline ends. CDR3 nucleotide sequence: TGCGCCAGATCTTTCGGGACACCCCTGAACACTGAAGCTTTCTTT. Amino acids: CARSFGTPLNTEAFF.

The V call is TRBV7-9, the J call TRBJ1-6; 7 nucleotides line up with TRBD1. This CDR3 has 17 residues. The ends lost 4 bases at V and 6 bases at J; junction bases unmatched: 12. The germline V gene encodes CDR1 SEHNR and CDR2 FQNEAQ (reference sequence). The CDR3 bases are TGTGCCAGCAGCTCAATTTTACCGGGACAGATTAATTCACCCCTCCACTTT. Its translation: CASSSILPGQINSPLHF. Using reference TRBV7-9 and TRBJ1-6 for the parts outside the CDR3, the full variable domain is DTGVSQNPRHKITKRGQNVTFRCDPISEHNRLYWYRQTLGQGPEFLTYFQNEAQLEKSRLLSDRFSAERPKGSFSTLEIQRTEQGDSAMYLCASSSILPGQINSPLHFGNGTRLTVT.

V gene TRBV29-1 combines with J gene TRBJ2-1, with D perhaps matching TRBD1 (9 bases). The CDR3 contains 13 residues. V lost 6 bases to trimming and J lost 9 bases, with 18 bases between them. The germline CDR1 and CDR2 sequences are SQVTM and ANQGSEA. The CDR3 loop reads CSVGGDRASEQFF. In nucleotides, the CDR3 is TGCAGCGTCGGGGGGGACAGGGCAAGTGAGCAGTTCTTC.

Turning to this clone: Sequence at one end of the junction differs from germline and may be a read error. The chain joins TRBV7-3 to TRBJ1-5; unclear D gene. The CDR3 has 14 residues. Germline loops: CDR1 SGHTA, CDR2 FQGTGA. The chain's CDR3 is CASSVGPSDQPQHF. The DNA of the CDR3 is TGTGCCAGCAGCGTCGGGCCTAGCGATCAGCCCCAGCATTTT.

This chain uses TRBV19 with TRBJ1-1; D not resolved. CDR1 and CDR2 (germline): LNHDA, SQIVND (reference sequence). The CDR3 covers 15 residues. V lost 4 bases and J lost 4, with 16 bases in between. CDR3 amino acids: CASSTRTGRRTEAFF. The CDR3 bases are TGTGCCAGTAGTACCCGGACCGGGAGGCGCACTGAAGCTTTCTTT.

The chain employs TRBV18 and TRBJ1-5; tentatively, D is TRBD1 (6 bases). CDR1 is KGHSH and CDR2 is LQKENI in the germline V gene. The CDR3 length is 13 residues. V was shortened by 3 bases and J by 7 bases, with 10 bases between the two germline ends. The CDR3 nucleotides read TGTGCCAGCTCACCTATGGGGGCCCAGCCCCAGCATTTT. It encodes CASSPMGAQPQHF.

This chain uses TRBV2 with TRBJ2-3; 10 nucleotides agree with TRBD1. Germline CDR1 and CDR2: SNHLY and FYNNEI. Trimming removed 5 bases from V and 3 bases from J; junction bases left unmatched: 2. CDR3 length equals 14 residues. The CDR3 here is CASSLDRGTDTQYF. Here the CDR3 DNA reads TGTGCCAGCAGTCTGGACAGGGGGACAGATACGCAGTATTTT.

The sample holds one count of this clone. J is TRBJ1-5 and V is TRBV6-2 or TRBV6-3; no reliable D call. Germline CDR1 reads MNHEY; CDR2 reads SVGEGT. This CDR3 contains 15 residues. Trimming left V 6 bases short and J 4 bases short, with 16 bases between. CDR3 nucleotides: TGTGCCAGCAGCCTTCTCCGACGGGGAAATCAGCCCCAGCATTTT. This encodes CASSLLRRGNQPQHF.

The chain carries TRBV5-6 and TRBJ2-5; D is ambiguous. Germline V gives CDR1 SGHDT, CDR2 YYEEEE. The CDR3 length is 14 residues. V lost 3 bases and J 2 bases, leaving 11 bases between the germline ends. The CDR3 reads CASSWKVRQETQYF. The CDR3 DNA reads TGTGCCAGCAGCTGGAAAGTCAGGCAAGAGACCCAGTACTTC. Full variable domain (remainder filled in from reference TRBV5-6 and TRBJ2-5): DAGVTQSPTHLIKTRGQQVTLRCSPKSGHDTVSWYQQALGQGPQFIFQYYEEEERQRGNFPDRFSGHQFPNYSSELNVNALLLGDSALYLCASSWKVRQETQYFGPGTRLLVL.

The rearrangement joins TRBV4-3 to TRBJ2-3, with 7 bases identical to TRBD2. The trim removed 0 bases at V and 4 bases at J, leaving 10 bases unmatched. CDR3 length: 17 amino acids. The germline gives CDR1 LGHNA, CDR2 YSLEER. The CDR3 nucleotides read TGCGCCAGCAGCCAAGACCGCGGGGGATCTCGCCCAGATACGCAGTATTTT. The encoded protein is CASSQDRGGSRPDTQYF.

The V call is TRBV19, the J call TRBJ2-7; perhaps TRBD2 as D (6 bases). V lost 6 bases and J 4 bases, leaving 19 bases between the germline ends. The CDR3 covers 15 residues. In germline, CDR1 is LNHDA, CDR2 SQIVND (reference sequence). CDR3 sequence reads: CASSGGSGGLYEQYF. The DNA of the CDR3 is TGTGCCAGTAGCGGCGGGTCCGGGGGTCTGTACGAGCAGTACTTC.

The CDR3 DNA sequence: TGCGCCAGCAGCCAAGTGACAGGGAACCCCGGGGCCTCTGGAAACACCATATATTTT. It yields the protein CASSQVTGNPGASGNTIYF. V usage is TRBV4-1 and J usage is TRBJ1-3, with 7 bases that match TRBD1. The CDR3 covers 19 residues. The V gene's germline CDR1 is MGHRA and CDR2 YSYEKL. J was trimmed by 0 bases and V by 1 base; bases with no gene match: 12.

The count of this clone is one. V is TRBV30 and J is TRBJ1-5; the D is unclear. V dropped 0 bases and J dropped 6 bases, with 12 bases sitting between them. CDR3 length: 14 residues. The germline V gene has CDR1 GTSNPN and CDR2 SVGIG (reference sequence). CDR3 in DNA: TGTGCCTGGAGTGTCACGCAGGTGGGTCAGCCCCAGCATTTT. This gives the protein CAWSVTQVGQPQHF.

J is TRBJ1-1 and V is TRBV28; 7 nucleotides agree with TRBD1. The length of the CDR3 is 15 residues. With 6 bases clipped from V and 1 base from J, the junction kept 8 bases outside the gene matches. Germline CDR1 is MDHEN and CDR2 is SYDVKM. CDR3 sequence reads: CASSLIRGPNTEAFF. The CDR3 DNA follows: TGTGCCAGCAGCCTAATTAGGGGGCCGAACACTGAAGCTTTCTTT.